This entry lists 11 T cell receptor beta chains sequenced from one sample in a study of shared clonotypes between healthy human individuals. Sequenced by immunoSEQ multiplex PCR; TCRdb stores in-frame clones only, minus some. The repertoire consists of about 1 million clones, with 75% occurring once and the leading ten covering about 1.5%. Sequenced material: memory CD4+ T cells sorted from blood. Subset indicated: CD45RA-negative fraction. Receptors originate from a man aged 18 to 30 in good health.

This chain connects TRBV10-3 to TRBJ1-1; D ambiguous. Trimming removed 0 bases from V and 6 bases from J, with 11 bases in between. Germline V gene data show CDR1 as ENHRY and CDR2 as SYGVKD. The CDR3 consists of 14 residues. The CDR3 reads CAISESFVPAEAFF. CDR3 nucleotide sequence: TGTGCCATCAGTGAGTCGTTTGTACCTGCTGAAGCTTTCTTT.

This chain connects TRBV7-2 to TRBJ2-7; 8 bases line up with TRBD1. Germline CDR1 and CDR2: SGHTA and FQGNSA. The CDR3 runs 15 residues. J lost 3 bases, V lost 0 bases, and 4 bases had no gene match. The CDR3 DNA follows: TGTGCCAGCAGCTTAGCCGGAACAGGGGGCTACGAGCAGTACTTC. Translating it yields CASSLAGTGGYEQYF.

This chain joins TRBV7-9 and TRBJ2-1; D not certain. The germline gives CDR1 SEHNR, CDR2 FQNEAQ (reference sequence). Trimming took 5 bases from V and 0 from J, leaving 14 bases between them. The CDR3 length is 16 residues. The CDR3 DNA is TGTGCCAGCAGCCCCTTCCCGCGGAGCTCCTACAATGAGCAGTTCTTC. This codes for CASSPFPRSSYNEQFF.

The table lists this clone with a few counts. J is TRBJ1-4 and V is TRBV6-6, with 7 bases fitting TRBD1. The CDR3 sequence is 15 residues long. Germline trimming cut 5 bases from V and 3 bases from J; bases unmatched to any gene: 6. Germline CDR1 and CDR2: MNHNY and SVGAGI (reference sequence). CDR3 coding DNA: TGTGCCAGCAGTGGAAACAGGGGAGCTAATGAAAAACTGTTTTTT. Protein product: CASSGNRGANEKLFF.

This chain links TRBV9 with TRBJ2-1; TRBD2 matches 9 bases. This CDR3 contains 13 residues. Unmatched junction bases numbered 2, after V lost 0 bases and J lost 10 bases. Looked up from germline, CDR1 is SGDLS and CDR2 is YYNGEE. This chain's CDR3 is CASSVELAGEQFF. The CDR3 region has the DNA TGTGCCAGCAGCGTAGAGCTAGCGGGAGAGCAGTTCTTC.

This clone came up a few times. The V gene is TRBV2, the J gene TRBJ1-4; 7 bases map to TRBD1. CDR3 length: 13 amino acids. Germline CDR1 is SNHLY and CDR2 is FYNNEI. V shed 10 bases, J shed 4 bases, and the junction held 6 bases outside the gene matches. CDR3 in amino acids: CATNRGNNEKLFF. CDR3 DNA sequence: TGTGCCACCAACAGGGGAAATAATGAAAAACTGTTTTTT.

The chain links TRBV5-4 to TRBJ2-7, with D perhaps matching TRBD2 (5 bases). The CDR3 contains 14 residues. V gave up 4 bases and J gave up 3 bases, with 14 bases separating them. CDR1 is SGHNT and CDR2 is YYREEE in the germline V gene (reference sequence). The CDR3 is CASSPPTGNYEQYF. In nucleotides, the CDR3 is TGTGCCAGCAGCCCGCCTACGGGAAACTACGAGCAGTACTTC.

This clone was observed once. V gene TRBV6-5 combines with J gene TRBJ2-5; possibly TRBD2 for D (5 bases). The CDR3 contains 13 residues. Germline V gene data show CDR1 as MNHEY and CDR2 as SVGAGI. V shed 5 bases and J shed 5 bases, with 12 bases lying between them. DNA of the CDR3: TGTGCCAGCAGTCACGGGATTGGGGAGACCCAGTACTTC. This codes for CASSHGIGETQYF.

The V and J genes are TRBV5-1 and TRBJ2-2; TRBD2 aligns across 14 bases. This CDR3 is built from 17 residues. The V segment lost 0 bases and the J segment 7 bases; nucleotides outside the gene matches: 5. Germline CDR1 SGHRS, CDR2 YFSETQ. The CDR3 DNA follows: TGCGCCAGCAGCTTGGAGGGGACTAGCGGGAGAGGCGGGGAGCTGTTTTTT. The encoded protein is CASSLEGTSGRGGELFF.

The V and J genes are TRBV7-9 and TRBJ2-7; D is unclear. The germline CDR1 and CDR2 sequences are SEHNR and FQNEAQ (reference sequence). The germline V and J ends were trimmed by 4 bases and 5 bases, with 18 bases remaining between them. The CDR3 length is 15 residues. The DNA of the CDR3 is TGTGCCAGCAGCTCCGGTACTTCAACCACGAACGAGCAGTACTTC. Protein product: CASSSGTSTTNEQYF.

The chain has TRBV7-2 and TRBJ2-3; the match to TRBD2 covers 9 bases. Germline CDR1 reads SGHTA; CDR2 reads FQGNSA. The CDR3 has 17 amino acids. Trimming took 5 bases from V and 5 from J; bases not matched to a gene: 14. Written as DNA, the CDR3 is TGTGCCAGCAGCCCCCTCAGAGGTAGCGGGAGTGGAGATACGCAGTATTTT. Amino acids: CASSPLRGSGSGDTQYF.